Each of the 27 T cell receptor beta chains below was sequenced from the same sample in a study of T cells in Graves' hyperthyroidism and ophthalmopathy. The TCR beta CDR3 regions underwent amplification using RNA transcripts as the source. The HTBI primer set was used in a first-round RT-PCR of the TCR CDR3. Via MiXCR, TCRdb re-called the multiplex PCR reads, giving one row per CDR3 protein. The sample yields about 580,000 distinct CDR3 sequences, around 46% seen once. The sequenced material came from peripheral blood or thyroid tissue (not recorded which). The receptors were sampled from a woman in her late teens or twenties with Graves' hyperthyroidism.

Many counts were recorded for this clonotype. V usage is TRBV9 and J usage is TRBJ1-2, with D unresolved. The germline CDR1 and CDR2 sequences are SGDLS and YYNGEE. V dropped 5 bases and J dropped 1 base, with 12 bases sitting between them. The CDR3 is 14 amino acids. As DNA, the CDR3 is TGTGCCAGCAGTGCCGGTTGGGATAACTATGGCTACACCTTC. Translation gives CASSAGWDNYGYTF. The full variable domain, completed using reference TRBV9 and TRBJ1-2, is DSGVTQTPKHLITATGQRVTLRCSPRSGDLSVYWYQQSLDQGLQFLIQYYNGEERAKGNILERFSAQQFPDLHSELNLSSLELGDSALYFCASSAGWDNYGYTFGSGTRLTVV.

This clonotype was seen repeatedly, ten times or more. CDR3 nucleotides: TGTGCCAGCAGTTTAGCAACAGGGTGGAATTCACCCCTCCACTTT. Protein: CASSLATGWNSPLHF. This chain uses TRBV27 with TRBJ1-6; TRBD1 might be the D (6 bases). V shed 2 bases and J shed 7 bases, with 12 bases lying between them. In germline, CDR1 is MNHEY, CDR2 SMNVEV (reference sequence). The CDR3 has 15 residues.

V gene TRBV2 combines with J gene TRBJ1-5, with D possibly being TRBD1 (5 bases). Germline V gene lookup returns CDR1 SNHLY and CDR2 FYNNEI. The CDR3 spans 14 residues. Trimming left V 1 base short and J 4 bases short, with 8 bases between. CDR3 DNA: TGTGCCAGCAGTGAAGGGGGGGTGAATCAGCCCCAGCATTTT. It specifies CASSEGGVNQPQHF.

This clonotype was recorded at least ten times. CDR3: CATSKGTSPTNTGELFF. As DNA, the CDR3 is TGTGCCACCAGCAAAGGGACTAGTCCTACGAACACCGGGGAGCTGTTTTTT. The rearrangement uses TRBV24-1 and TRBJ2-2, with 8 positions matching TRBD2. Germline V CDR1 and CDR2: KGHDR, SFDVKD. The CDR3 totals 17 residues. Trimming took 7 bases from V and 0 from J; bases not matched to a gene: 9.

Regarding this clonotype: It may be a read error: a sequence one base away is much more abundant. No conserved phenylalanine or tryptophan is present at the end of the CDR3, so a read error is the likely explanation. V usage is TRBV18 and J usage is TRBJ1-1; D gene unclear. Germline values: CDR1 KGHSH, CDR2 LQKENI. Trimming removed 5 bases from V and 7 bases from J, with 14 bases in between. The length of the CDR3 is 13 residues. The CDR3, as DNA: TGTGCCAGCTCATTTAGTCCCCAGAGTGAAGCTTTCCTT. Its translation is CASSFSPQSEAFL.

The chain combines TRBV7-2 with TRBJ2-2; 9 bases are a match to TRBD1. Trimming cost V 7 bases and J 3 bases; bases outside gene matches: 12. Germline CDR1 SGHTA, CDR2 FQGNSA. CDR3 size: 17 residues. The CDR3 DNA sequence: TGTGCCAGCACACTTCCGGGACAGGGCAGCTACACCGGGGAGCTGTTTTTT. This codes for CASTLPGQGSYTGELFF.

This sequence joins TRBV11-2 and TRBJ2-7; 12 nucleotides line up with TRBD1. J was trimmed by 5 bases and V by 5 bases; bases with no gene match: 7. This CDR3 contains 15 residues. Germline loops: CDR1 SGHAT, CDR2 FQNNGV. Written as DNA, the CDR3 is TGTGCCAGCAGCCCCACCGGGACAGGGGGCAACGAGCAGTACTTC. Translated: CASSPTGTGGNEQYF.

This clonotype was seen a few times. The chain has TRBV29-1 and TRBJ2-3, with D perhaps TRBD2 (6 bases). There are 12 residues in the CDR3. CDR1 and CDR2 from the germline V gene are SQVTM and ANQGSEA. V was clipped by 8 bases and J by 4 bases, with 13 bases between them. CDR3 amino acids: CSFAGIADTQYF. CDR3 DNA sequence: TGCAGCTTTGCGGGGATAGCAGATACGCAGTATTTT.

The gene calls are TRBV3-1 and TRBJ2-7; 10 bases agree with TRBD2. Germline assignment: CDR1 LGHDT and CDR2 YNNKEL (reference sequence). The trim removed 5 bases at V and 1 base at J, leaving 8 bases unmatched. The CDR3 spans 16 residues. This chain's CDR3 is CASSYKGTSVSYEQYF. CDR3 DNA sequence: TGTGCCAGCAGCTACAAGGGGACTAGCGTTTCCTACGAGCAGTACTTC.

This clonotype was counted at least ten times. The chain recombines TRBV6-1 with TRBJ2-7, with TRBD2 identical over 14 bases. In germline, CDR1 is MNHNS, CDR2 SASEGT. J gave up 6 bases and V 7 bases, and 5 bases lay outside the gene matches. This CDR3 spans 14 amino acids. The CDR3 DNA reads as TGTGCCAGCATGGAGGGACTAGCGGGAGCCGAGCAGTACTTC. Protein sequence: CASMEGLAGAEQYF.

This clonotype was counted at least ten times. The chain carries TRBV7-2 and TRBJ2-7; D is unclear. This CDR3 is built from 11 residues. Per the germline V gene, CDR1 is SGHTA and CDR2 is FQGNSA. Trimming stripped 2 bases from V and 5 bases from J, with 4 bases between. The CDR3 reads CASSLIHEQYF. As DNA, the CDR3 is TGTGCCAGCAGCTTAATCCACGAGCAGTACTTC.

This sequence joins TRBV29-1 and TRBJ1-5, with a possible D match to TRBD1 (6 bases). Looked up from germline, CDR1 is SQVTM and CDR2 is ANQGSEA. The V gene lost 7 bases and the J gene lost 7 bases, with 17 bases spanning the gap. This CDR3 contains 13 residues. The CDR3 loop reads CSASQGQDQPQHF. In DNA, the CDR3 is TGCAGCGCTAGCCAGGGACAAGACCAGCCCCAGCATTTT.

The table lists this clonotype with many counts. The CDR3 DNA reads as TGTGCCAGCAGTGGGGATAGCAATCAGCCCCAGCATTTT. It translates to CASSGDSNQPQHF. The chain is built from TRBV2 and TRBJ1-5, with unresolved D. Trimming cost V 4 bases and J 0 bases, with 4 bases left between them. The germline V gene has CDR1 SNHLY and CDR2 FYNNEI. The CDR3 consists of 13 residues.

The rearrangement uses TRBV7-2 and TRBJ2-6, with 9 bases identical to TRBD2. Looked up from germline, CDR1 is SGHTA and CDR2 is FQGNSA. This CDR3 region has 20 residues. Trimming took 1 base from V and 1 from J; bases not matched to a gene: 11. The CDR3 spells CASSLESLAGTGSGANVLTF. Here the CDR3 DNA reads TGTGCCAGCAGCTTAGAGTCACTAGCGGGCACCGGGTCTGGGGCCAACGTCCTGACTTTC.

This rearrangement joins TRBV20-1 to TRBJ1-5; 9 bases fit TRBD1. V shed 0 bases and J 0 bases; nucleotides not matched to a gene: 9. The CDR3 has 18 amino acids. Looked up from germline, CDR1 is DFQATT and CDR2 is SNEGSKA (reference sequence). Here the CDR3 reads CSARDKLDRGYSNQPQHF. The CDR3 DNA reads TGCAGTGCTAGAGATAAACTGGACAGGGGTTATAGCAATCAGCCCCAGCATTTT.

Note on this clonotype: Just one base apart from a much larger clone, this may be a read error. CDR3 bases: TGCGCCAGCAGGGAGTACACCGGGGAGCTGTTTTTT. Amino acids: CASREYTGELFF. The rearrangement joins TRBV5-1 to TRBJ2-2, with D unclear. Germline CDR1 is SGHRS and CDR2 is YFSETQ. The CDR3 is made up of 12 amino acids. The V end lost 5 bases, the J end lost 3 bases, and 5 bases lay between the germline ends. Looking up the rest from reference TRBV5-1 and TRBJ2-2 gives the full variable domain: KAGVTQTPRYLIKTRGQQVTLSCSPISGHRSVSWYQQTPGQGLQFLFEYFSETQRNKGNFPGRFSGRQFSNSRSEMNVSTLELGDSALYLCASREYTGELFFGEGSRLTVL.

The table lists this clonotype with many counts. This chain links TRBV5-8 with TRBJ2-7, with D unresolved. The CDR3 is 12 residues long. V lost 5 bases, J lost 1 base, and 7 bases lay in between. Germline values: CDR1 SGHTS, CDR2 YDEGEE. The CDR3 nucleotides are TGTGCCAGCAGGCCGGGTTCCTACGAGCAGTACTTC. It codes for CASRPGSYEQYF. The complete variable domain, with remaining parts taken from reference TRBV5-8 and TRBJ2-7, reads EAGVTQSPTHLIKTRGQQATLRCSPISGHTSVYWYQQALGLGLQFLLWYDEGEERNRGNFPPRFSGRQFPNYSSELNVNALELEDSALYLCASRPGSYEQYFGPGTRLTVT.

The chain recombines TRBV6-5 with TRBJ2-5; possible D gene TRBD1, 7 bases. V was shortened by 4 bases and J by 1 base, with 13 bases between the two germline ends. The CDR3 is 15 amino acids. The germline V gene encodes CDR1 MNHEY and CDR2 SVGAGI. The DNA of the CDR3 is TGTGCCAGCAGTTGGGACAGCGGGCGCCAAGAGACCCAGTACTTC. Translating it yields CASSWDSGRQETQYF.

This chain joins TRBV7-6 and TRBJ2-2; tentative D call: TRBD2 (6 bases). Germline V gene data show CDR1 as SGHVS and CDR2 as FNYEAQ. CDR3 size: 16 residues. V was trimmed by 5 bases and J by 1 base, leaving 14 bases between them. The DNA for the CDR3 is TGTGCCAGCAGCCCCCCAGGAGGGATGAACACCGGGGAGCTGTTTTTT. Its translation is CASSPPGGMNTGELFF.

This clonotype was recorded many times. The V and J genes are TRBV12-3 or TRBV12-4 and TRBJ1-2; D possibly corresponds to TRBD1 (6 bases). V was trimmed by 3 bases and J by 5 bases, leaving 10 bases between them. CDR3 length equals 13 residues. CDR3: CASSFRGAYGYTF. The CDR3 DNA reads as TGTGCCAGCAGTTTCCGGGGGGCGTATGGCTACACCTTC.

This clonotype has at least ten counts. V and J are TRBV10-3 and TRBJ1-4; TRBD1 aligns across 7 bases. Germline V gene sequence: CDR1 ENHRY, CDR2 SYGVKD. This CDR3 spans 14 amino acids. Unmatched junction bases numbered 5, after V lost 5 bases and J lost 5 bases. CDR3 DNA: TGTGCCATCAGTCCCGGGACAGAGAATGAAAAACTGTTTTTT. Translation: CAISPGTENEKLFF.

V usage is TRBV29-1 and J usage is TRBJ1-2, with 9 bases aligning to TRBD1. The CDR3 extends over 12 amino acids. Germline V lookup: CDR1 SQVTM, CDR2 ANQGSEA. The ends lost 1 base at V and 7 bases at J; junction bases unmatched: 1. The CDR3 DNA reads TGCAGCGTTGAAGTGGACAGGGGTGGCTACACCTTC. Residues: CSVEVDRGGYTF.

The gene calls are TRBV2 and TRBJ1-4, with a possible D match to TRBD1 (5 bases). V lost 6 bases, J lost 5 bases, and 22 bases lay in between. The CDR3 consists of 17 residues. Germline V gene lookup returns CDR1 SNHLY and CDR2 FYNNEI. For the CDR3, the DNA is TGTGCCAGCAGAGGGACTAGCGGACTTGCCACAAATGAAAAACTGTTTTTT. It specifies CASRGTSGLATNEKLFF. Full variable domain (rest looked up from reference TRBV2 and TRBJ1-4): EPEVTQTPSHQVTQMGQEVILRCVPISNHLYFYWYRQILGQKVEFLVSFYNNEISEKSEIFDDQFSVERPDGSNFTLKIRSTKLEDSAMYFCASRGTSGLATNEKLFFGSGTQLSVL.

This clonotype appeared many times. The chain uses TRBV20-1 and TRBJ2-7, with TRBD2 matching 9 bases. Germline lookup yields CDR1 DFQATT and CDR2 SNEGSKA (reference sequence). The J segment lost 2 bases and the V segment lost 0 bases, leaving 5 bases of the junction unmatched. The CDR3 totals 15 residues. The CDR3 DNA reads as TGCAGTGCTAGAGATTCCCTAGCGGGGCCCTACGAGCAGTACTTC. Protein: CSARDSLAGPYEQYF.

To note about this clonotype: A much larger clone sits a single nucleotide away, making a read error possible. This chain links TRBV12-3 or TRBV12-4 with TRBJ1-5, with D uncertain. The CDR3 runs 13 residues. V shed 7 bases and J shed 3 bases, with 10 bases lying between them. The CDR3 sequence: CASTIQANQPQHF. The CDR3 nucleotides read TGTGCCAGCACAATACAAGCCAATCAGCCCCAGCATTTT.

The chain links TRBV29-1 to TRBJ2-1; perhaps TRBD2 as D (6 bases). The CDR3 consists of 14 residues. Per the germline V gene, CDR1 is SQVTM and CDR2 is ANQGSEA. Trimming cost V 4 bases and J 4 bases, with 14 bases left between them. CDR3 in amino acids: CSVGPGDQYNEQFF. CDR3 sequence (DNA): TGCAGCGTTGGTCCGGGGGACCAATACAATGAGCAGTTCTTC.

This clonotype was detected a few times. The chain carries TRBV7-9 and TRBJ1-4; D not certain. Between the trimmed V and J ends, which lost 2 bases and 2 bases, there was a span of 6 bases. Germline loops: CDR1 SEHNR, CDR2 FQNEAQ (reference sequence). There are 14 residues in the CDR3. CDR3 in amino acids: CASSLQMTNEKLFF. The CDR3 DNA follows: TGTGCCAGCAGCTTACAGATGACTAATGAAAAACTGTTTTTT.